The 32 T cell receptor beta chains below come from one sample, sequenced in a study of blood T cell repertoires in COVID-19. Profiling relied on immunoSEQ multiplex PCR, and the TCRdb table lists in-frame clones only, not all of them. The table lists roughly 120,000 clones, roughly 85% of them singletons. Source material: peripheral blood. These receptor sequences come from an older woman with COVID-19, enrolled during active disease.

The chain has TRBV6-5 and TRBJ1-6; 7 nucleotides match TRBD1. J lost 10 bases, V lost 6 bases, and 6 bases had no gene match. Germline CDR1 reads MNHEY; CDR2 reads SVGAGI. This CDR3 contains 13 residues. The CDR3, as DNA: TGTGCCAGCAGAGGACAGGAAACCTCACCCCTCCACTTT. It specifies CASRGQETSPLHF.

This chain connects TRBV15 to TRBJ1-2; TRBD1 agrees at 7 bases. Trimming cost V 0 bases and J 3 bases; bases outside gene matches: 4. The CDR3 extends over 15 amino acids. Looked up from germline, CDR1 is LNHNV and CDR2 is YYDKDF (reference sequence). CDR3 amino acids: CATSREDRSHYGYTF. DNA of the CDR3: TGTGCCACCAGCAGAGAGGACAGGTCCCACTATGGCTACACCTTC. Together with reference TRBV15 and TRBJ1-2, the CDR3 gives the full variable domain: DAMVIQNPRYQVTQFGKPVTLSCSQTLNHNVMYWYQQKSSQAPKLLFHYYDKDFNNEADTPDNFQSRRPNTSFCFLDIRSPGLGDTAMYLCATSREDRSHYGYTFGSGTRLTVV.

The rearrangement uses TRBV19 and TRBJ1-2, with 12 bases aligning to TRBD1. The CDR3 contains 15 residues. Germline CDR1 is LNHDA and CDR2 is SQIVND (reference sequence). V gave up 4 bases and J gave up 8 bases; unmatched junction bases: 8. Here the CDR3 reads CASSTHGTGGAGYTF. In DNA, the CDR3 is TGTGCCAGTAGTACCCACGGGACAGGGGGCGCCGGCTACACCTTC.

This clone showed up just a few times. The CDR3 sequence is CASSLRTASFNSPLHF. CDR3 in DNA: TGTGCCAGCAGCCTCCGGACAGCCAGTTTTAATTCACCCCTCCACTTT. The chain joins TRBV9 to TRBJ1-6; maybe TRBD1 (6 bases). The V end lost 4 bases, the J end lost 6 bases, and 17 bases lay between the germline ends. In germline, CDR1 is SGDLS, CDR2 YYNGEE. This CDR3 is 16 amino acids long.

V usage is TRBV4-1 and J usage is TRBJ1-1, with D maybe TRBD1 (5 bases). Trimming removed 5 bases from V and 1 base from J, with 20 bases in between. In germline, CDR1 is MGHRA, CDR2 YSYEKL. This CDR3 spans 17 amino acids. The CDR3 region is CASSIRAQGSPNTEAFF. CDR3 DNA: TGCGCCAGCAGCATACGGGCTCAGGGTTCCCCGAACACTGAAGCTTTCTTT.

This chain connects TRBV7-9 to TRBJ2-5; TRBD1 matches at 11 bases. Germline CDR1 reads SEHNR; CDR2 reads FQNEAQ (reference sequence). The CDR3 totals 16 residues. J lost 5 bases, V lost 0 bases, and 5 bases had no gene match. In DNA, the CDR3 is TGTGCCAGCAGCTTAGCCGGGACAGGGGGTTTGGAGACCCAGTACTTC. Encoded protein: CASSLAGTGGLETQYF.

This clone has only one observation. This chain joins TRBV5-1 and TRBJ1-6; tentatively, D is TRBD1 (5 bases). Trimming removed 4 bases from V and 9 bases from J, with 17 bases in between. CDR1 SGHRS and CDR2 YFSETQ come from the germline V gene. CDR3 length: 15 amino acids. The CDR3 DNA sequence: TGCGCCAGCAGCGGGGCATTGGGCCCCTCTTCACCCCTCCACTTT. It translates to CASSGALGPSSPLHF.

The V and J genes are TRBV19 and TRBJ1-3; TRBD1 matches at 7 bases. The ends lost 3 bases at V and 0 bases at J; junction bases unmatched: 8. The CDR3 has 17 residues. Germline CDR1 and CDR2: LNHDA and SQIVND (reference sequence). Written as DNA, the CDR3 is TGTGCCAGTAGTATCCACCGGGGACAGACCTCTGGAAACACCATATATTTT. Translation gives CASSIHRGQTSGNTIYF.

This clone was detected a few times. The chain recombines TRBV7-3 with TRBJ1-2, with 9 bases lining up with TRBD1. This CDR3 is built from 15 residues. V trimming: 5 bases; J trimming: 3 bases; junction bases outside the gene matches: 7. The germline gives CDR1 SGHTA, CDR2 FQGTGA. CDR3 coding DNA: TGTGCCAGCAGCCCGACAGGGGGAAGTGACTATGGCTACACCTTC. This encodes CASSPTGGSDYGYTF.

The gene calls are TRBV6-5 and TRBJ2-7; 7 positions agree with TRBD1. With 2 bases clipped from V and 6 bases from J, the junction kept 10 bases outside the gene matches. From germline, CDR1 is MNHEY and CDR2 SVGAGI. The CDR3 contains 15 residues. CDR3 bases: TGTGCCAGCAGTTACCTGGGACAGCCCTCGGGCGAGCAGTACTTC. This codes for CASSYLGQPSGEQYF.

This clone was found a few times. The chain employs TRBV19 and TRBJ2-1, with TRBD2 matching 7 bases. The trim removed 10 bases at V and 7 bases at J, leaving 13 bases unmatched. This CDR3 comprises 14 residues. CDR1 and CDR2 from the germline V gene are LNHDA and SQIVND (reference sequence). As DNA, the CDR3 is TGTGCCACCCTTCCGAGCGGGGTCTTAAATGAGCAGTTCTTC. It translates to CATLPSGVLNEQFF.

The CDR3 DNA reads as TGCGCCAGCAGCCATCTGGACGACAGGGGGTTTTACTATGGCTACACCTTC. As protein: CASSHLDDRGFYYGYTF. The chain recombines TRBV4-3 with TRBJ1-2; 9 bases align to TRBD1. CDR1 is LGHNA, CDR2 YSLEER, per germline. Trimming removed 3 bases from V and 3 bases from J; junction bases left unmatched: 11. The length of the CDR3 is 17 residues.

The chain carries TRBV24-1 and TRBJ2-1; 9 nucleotides match TRBD1. V lost 10 bases and J lost 5; bases outside the gene matches: 8. Germline CDR1 reads KGHDR; CDR2 reads SFDVKD. The CDR3 spans 14 residues. CDR3 region: CATSTGQGNNEQFF. CDR3 nucleotide sequence: TGTGCCACGTCCACGGGACAGGGAAACAATGAGCAGTTCTTC.

This chain joins TRBV7-2 and TRBJ1-5; D unclear. The CDR3 runs 15 residues. V lost 2 bases and J 7 bases, leaving 15 bases between the germline ends. From germline, CDR1 is SGHTA and CDR2 FQGNSA. CDR3 loop: CASSLSGGLGQPQHF. The DNA for the CDR3 is TGTGCCAGCAGCTTATCAGGCGGGTTGGGGCAGCCCCAGCATTTT.

The chain uses TRBV5-1 and TRBJ2-5; TRBD1 agrees at 7 bases. Germline trimming cut 4 bases from V and 5 bases from J; bases unmatched to any gene: 11. The CDR3 has 15 amino acids. From germline, CDR1 is SGHRS and CDR2 YFSETQ. The CDR3 reads CASSIRQGTEETQYF. CDR3 bases: TGCGCCAGCAGCATTAGACAGGGTACAGAGGAGACCCAGTACTTC.

The V and J genes are TRBV18 and TRBJ2-7; tentatively, D is TRBD1 (5 bases). The germline V gene has CDR1 KGHSH and CDR2 LQKENI. The V end lost 0 bases, the J end lost 5 bases, and 14 bases lay between the germline ends. The CDR3 sequence is 15 residues long. The DNA of the CDR3 is TGTGCCAGCTCACCACCGCGCCAGGGTCGCGACGAGCAGTACTTC. Residues: CASSPPRQGRDEQYF.

The chain carries TRBV6-5 and TRBJ1-1, with D possibly TRBD1 on 5 matching bases. Germline V gene sequence: CDR1 MNHEY, CDR2 SVGAGI. The CDR3 is 15 amino acids. V lost 2 bases and J 4 bases, leaving 14 bases between the germline ends. This chain's CDR3 is CASSYGQGGSTEAFF. The CDR3 nucleotides read TGTGCCAGCAGTTACGGGCAGGGAGGCAGCACTGAAGCTTTCTTT.

For this clone: The same CDR3 arises from other DNA sequences in this sample as well. This sequence joins TRBV12-3 or TRBV12-4 and TRBJ1-1; no clear D. V was trimmed by 6 bases and J by 1 base, leaving 9 bases between them. The CDR3 consists of 13 residues. The CDR3 region is CASSLRQNTEAFF. The CDR3, as DNA: TGTGCCAGCAGCCTACGACAGAACACTGAAGCTTTCTTT.

This rearrangement joins TRBV10-3 to TRBJ1-1, with 8 nucleotides matching TRBD1. The CDR3 is 14 residues long. CDR1 is ENHRY, CDR2 SYGVKD, per germline. With V trimmed by 4 bases and J by 1 base, 2 bases remained unmatched. CDR3 sequence (DNA): TGTGCCATCAGTGGGGGGACAGGGAACACTGAAGCTTTCTTT. Translation gives CAISGGTGNTEAFF.

In its sample, this clone was seen once. The V gene is TRBV5-1, the J gene TRBJ1-1; no clear D gene. The CDR3 contains 15 residues. In germline, CDR1 is SGHRS, CDR2 YFSETQ. The V end was cut by 2 bases, the J end by 1 base, with 12 bases between. The CDR3 coding sequence is TGCGCCAGCAGCTTCGCCGCCCTACCGAACACTGAAGCTTTCTTT. Amino acids: CASSFAALPNTEAFF.

The CDR3 DNA sequence: TGTGCCATCAGTAAGAGCGGGGAGCCTACCGGGGATACGCAGTATTTT. Translating it yields CAISKSGEPTGDTQYF. V gene TRBV10-3 combines with J gene TRBJ2-3, with 7 bases aligning to TRBD2. Trimming at V came to 5 bases and at J to 6 bases, leaving 14 bases not matched to a gene. CDR1 and CDR2 (germline): ENHRY, SYGVKD. CDR3 size: 16 residues.

This chain links TRBV3-1 (or the pseudogene TRBV3-2) with TRBJ1-1; 7 bases match TRBD1. The germline CDR1 and CDR2 sequences are LGHDT and YNNKEL (reference sequence). Trimming took 3 bases from V and 0 from J; bases not matched to a gene: 7. The CDR3 extends over 16 amino acids. The CDR3, as DNA: TGTGCCAGCAGCCAGACAGGGCCGGGGATGAACACTGAAGCTTTCTTT. Residues: CASSQTGPGMNTEAFF.

The J gene is TRBJ2-6, the V gene TRBV5-4; the D gene is possibly TRBD2 (5 bases). The CDR3 is 16 residues long. The germline V gene has CDR1 SGHNT and CDR2 YYREEE (reference sequence). Trimming left V 2 bases short and J 1 base short, with 10 bases between. CDR3 in DNA: TGTGCCAGCAGCTTAATCGGGATTTCTGGGGCCAACGTCCTGACTTTC. Its translation is CASSLIGISGANVLTF.

The chain links TRBV5-4 to TRBJ1-1; 8 positions agree with TRBD1. This CDR3 is 14 amino acids long. The trim removed 3 bases at V and 4 bases at J, leaving 5 bases unmatched. Germline V gives CDR1 SGHNT, CDR2 YYREEE (reference sequence). The CDR3 spells CASSSITGGTEAFF. Here the CDR3 DNA reads TGTGCCAGCAGCTCCATCACAGGGGGCACTGAAGCTTTCTTT.

The CDR3, as DNA: TGTGCCAGCAGCTTGGAGGGAGATGGAAACACCATATATTTT. Encoded protein: CASSLEGDGNTIYF. The V gene is TRBV5-6, the J gene TRBJ1-3; D is ambiguous. The ends were cut back, 0 bases at V and 3 bases at J, with 7 bases in the middle. Germline values: CDR1 SGHDT, CDR2 YYEEEE. The CDR3 extends over 14 amino acids. The full variable domain, with the rest looked up from reference TRBV5-6 and TRBJ1-3, is DAGVTQSPTHLIKTRGQQVTLRCSPKSGHDTVSWYQQALGQGPQFIFQYYEEEERQRGNFPDRFSGHQFPNYSSELNVNALLLGDSALYLCASSLEGDGNTIYFGEGSWLTVV.

In regard to this clone: The junction and the germline gene differ at one end; a read error may be behind it. V gene TRBV28 combines with J gene TRBJ1-2; weak D call: TRBD1 (5 bases). This CDR3 comprises 9 residues. Germline assignment: CDR1 MDHEN and CDR2 SYDVKM. CDR3 in amino acids: CASRTGTLF. The CDR3 DNA sequence: TGTGCCAGCAGAACCGGGACTCTCTTC.

DNA of the CDR3: TGTGCCAGCAGTTCTTCTAGCGGGGTGGGGCCCGGGGAGCTGTTTTTT. Translated: CASSSSSGVGPGELFF. This sequence joins TRBV6-5 and TRBJ2-2; 9 bases are shared with TRBD2. The CDR3 runs to 16 residues. CDR1 and CDR2 (germline): MNHEY, SVGAGI. J lost 6 bases, V lost 4 bases, and 9 bases had no gene match.

This clone was detected once. This rearrangement joins TRBV5-1 to TRBJ1-3; 9 bases align to TRBD1. The CDR3 spans 15 residues. Germline lookup yields CDR1 SGHRS and CDR2 YFSETQ. Germline trimming cut 4 bases from V and 2 bases from J; bases unmatched to any gene: 4. CDR3 coding DNA: TGCGCCAGCAGCGTCACAGGGGGCACTGGAAACACCATATATTTT. As protein: CASSVTGGTGNTIYF.

This clone showed up just once. V gene TRBV27 combines with J gene TRBJ1-6; D gene uncertain. V lost 6 bases and J lost 0, with 9 bases in between. In germline, CDR1 is MNHEY, CDR2 SMNVEV (reference sequence). The CDR3 is 15 amino acids. DNA for the CDR3: TGTGCCAGCAGCGAGGGTAGCTCCTATAATTCACCCCTCCACTTT. Protein sequence: CASSEGSSYNSPLHF.

The V and J genes are TRBV18 and TRBJ1-2, with no clear D. V lost 6 bases and J lost 4, with 12 bases in between. The CDR3 spans 13 residues. Germline CDR1 is KGHSH and CDR2 is LQKENI. CDR3 loop: CASSPPTIYGYTF. The CDR3 DNA sequence: TGTGCCAGCTCCCCCCCTACCATCTATGGCTACACCTTC.

The CDR3 DNA reads TGTGCCAGTAGTATTTGGCCTAGCGGGGCCACAGATACGCAGTATTTT. It translates to CASSIWPSGATDTQYF. The rearrangement links TRBV19 to TRBJ2-3, with 9 bases that match TRBD2. CDR3 length equals 16 residues. The ends lost 3 bases at V and 2 bases at J; junction bases unmatched: 6. CDR1 and CDR2 from the germline V gene are LNHDA and SQIVND (reference sequence).

CDR3 DNA sequence: TGCGCCAGCAGCCAAGATCTTGAGGACAGGTCCTACATGAACACTGAAGCTTTCTTT. This codes for CASSQDLEDRSYMNTEAFF. The chain has TRBV4-3 and TRBJ1-1; 7 bases agree with TRBD1. The J segment lost 0 bases and the V segment lost 0 bases, leaving 13 bases of the junction unmatched. This CDR3 is 19 amino acids long. Germline loops: CDR1 LGHNA, CDR2 YSLEER.